This TCR beta chain was recorded in a study of CD8 T cells in ankylosing spondylitis. Study-level results: Clones tied to disease were said to be significantly enriched in matched ankylosing spondylitis synovial fluid. Earlier work had already found some motif variants in reactive arthritis synovial fluid and blood. Within ankylosing spondylitis blood, a TCR beta motif made up of under 10 highly homologous variants appeared to be characteristic.

From germline, CDR1 is SQVTM and CDR2 ANQGSEA. There are 11 residues in the CDR3. Trimming took 4 bases from V and 5 from J, leaving 6 bases between them. This clonotype was seen many times. Its antigen is still unknown. TCRdb ran MiXCR on the 5' RACE reads and lists one entry per CDR3 protein. The table shows 250,000 to 350,000 distinct CDR3 sequences, with around 7.6% occurring only once. This sequence originates from a male donor with ankylosing spondylitis. What was sequenced was blood, either unsorted or a sorted T cell fraction (not recorded which). The chain uses TRBV29-1 and TRBJ2-4; D not certain. The CDR3 spells CSVGRQNIQYF. The CDR3, as DNA: TGCAGCGTTGGCCGGCAAAACATTCAGTACTTC.